The T cell receptor (beta chain) under discussion was sequenced for a study of blood T cell repertoires in COVID-19. Background on the study: Collection of acute and convalescent COVID-19 samples took place in the United States, Italy and Spain. Sources were T cells, B-cell-depleted T cells, or PBMCs; the material itself was cDNA or gDNA.

Enrolled during active infection, Seattle patients were then followed longitudinally. Assay used: immunoSEQ multiplex PCR; TCRdb lists only in-frame clones, some missing. The data contain around 120,000 clones, 90% of them singletons. Trimming stripped 7 bases from V and 0 bases from J, with 9 bases between. Germline V gives CDR1 SGDLS, CDR2 YYNGEE. The CDR3 has 13 amino acids. Sequenced: peripheral blood. The gene calls are TRBV9 and TRBJ2-3; the D is unclear. The TCR comes from a man aged 55 to 69 with COVID-19, enrolled during active disease. As DNA, the CDR3 is TGTGCCAGCGGAGACTTTAGCACAGATACGCAGTATTTT. Protein: CASGDFSTDTQYF.